This TCR beta chain was identified during a study of cytomegalovirus exposure and HLA in healthy donors. The study, taken as a whole, reports: The authors listed 150 or so TCR beta chains as cytomegalovirus-associated. Exclusion applied to some V segments, including TRBV6-2 and TRBV6-3, as they were indistinguishable. Rates of TCR association differed by HLA locus in a later analysis, with DRB1 highest and HLA-C lowest. Roughly uniform sequencing depth across donors was assumed, possibly incorrectly.

PCR employed 60 Vbeta and 13 Jbeta primers. The repertoire was sequenced with immunoSEQ multiplex PCR; TCRdb's copy has only in-frame clones and lacks some. The sample lists roughly 150,000 clones, approximately 81% seen once, with about 1% in the top ten. On this clone itself: What it binds is not known.

V lost 0 bases and J lost 8; bases outside the gene matches: 5. The germline CDR1 and CDR2 sequences are SGHNT and YYREEE (reference sequence). The CDR3 covers 15 residues. Sequences were obtained from PBMCs. The source of this sequence is a man aged 25-45 years in good health and CMV-seronegative. The V and J genes are TRBV5-4 and TRBJ1-4; TRBD1 matches 9 bases. This CDR3 reads CASSLGGTGREKLFF. CDR3 sequence (DNA): TGTGCCAGCAGCTTGGGAGGGACAGGGAGGGAAAAACTGTTTTTT.